This T cell receptor beta chain derives from a study of CD8+CD57+ T cells in acquired aplastic anemia. Previously, flow cytometry had revealed CD8+CD57+ cell expansion in the patients chosen for sequencing. Prior therapy had not been administered to any patient at the time of blood sampling. Genomic DNA was employed as the template in profiling TCR beta VDJ and CDR3. TCRdb reprocessed the reads with MiXCR, giving one entry per CDR3 protein. The sample has roughly 160,000 distinct CDR3 sequences, around half seen once. V was shortened by 4 bases and J by 2 bases, with 6 bases between the two germline ends. This CDR3 comprises 12 residues. The germline CDR1 and CDR2 sequences are ENHRY and SYGVKD.

Sequenced sample: sorted CD4+, CD8+, or CD8+CD57+ T cells (not recorded which) from PBMCs. The rearrangement uses TRBV10-3 and TRBJ2-7; D ambiguous. The receptor was isolated from a human donor with aplastic anemia. The CDR3 coding sequence is TGTGCCATCAGTGGGCCAACCTACGAGCAGTACTTC. It encodes CAISGPTYEQYF.